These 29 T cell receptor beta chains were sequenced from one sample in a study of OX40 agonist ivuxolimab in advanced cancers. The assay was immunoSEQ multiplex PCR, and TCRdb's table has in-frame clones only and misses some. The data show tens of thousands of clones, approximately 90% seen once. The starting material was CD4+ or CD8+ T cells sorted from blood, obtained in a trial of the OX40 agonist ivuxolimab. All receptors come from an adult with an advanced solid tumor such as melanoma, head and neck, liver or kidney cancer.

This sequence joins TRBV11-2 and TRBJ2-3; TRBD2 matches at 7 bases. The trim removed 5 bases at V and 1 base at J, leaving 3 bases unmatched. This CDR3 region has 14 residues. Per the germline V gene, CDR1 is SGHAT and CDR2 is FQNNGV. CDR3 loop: CASSPLAGTDTQYF. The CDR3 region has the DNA TGTGCCAGCAGCCCTCTAGCGGGCACAGATACGCAGTATTTT.

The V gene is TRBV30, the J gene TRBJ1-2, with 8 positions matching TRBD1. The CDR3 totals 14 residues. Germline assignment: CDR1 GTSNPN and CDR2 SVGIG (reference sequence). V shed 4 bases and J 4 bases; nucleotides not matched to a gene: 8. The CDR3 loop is CAWITGQGIYGYTF. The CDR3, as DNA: TGTGCCTGGATTACCGGACAGGGAATCTATGGCTACACCTTC.

Here the CDR3 reads CAISAEPGDTQYF. CDR3 DNA sequence: TGTGCCATCAGCGCCGAACCTGGGGATACGCAGTATTTT. The V and J genes are TRBV10-3 and TRBJ2-3, with no clear D. The CDR3 sequence is 13 residues long. Deletions cut 6 bases from V and 6 bases from J, with 13 bases between. Germline values: CDR1 ENHRY, CDR2 SYGVKD.

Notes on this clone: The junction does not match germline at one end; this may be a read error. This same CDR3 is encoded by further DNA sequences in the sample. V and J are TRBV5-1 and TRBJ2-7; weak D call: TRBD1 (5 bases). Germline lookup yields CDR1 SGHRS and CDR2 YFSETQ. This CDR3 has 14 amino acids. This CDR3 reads CASSLGSQVLEQYF. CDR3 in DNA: TGCGCCAGTAGCTTGGGTTCACAGGTGCTCGAGCAGTACTTC.

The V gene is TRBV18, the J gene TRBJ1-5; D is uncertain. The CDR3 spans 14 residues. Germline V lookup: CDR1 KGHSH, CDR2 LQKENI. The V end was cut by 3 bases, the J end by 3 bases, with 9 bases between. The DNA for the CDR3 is TGTGCCAGCTCACCGGACGGAAACAATCAGCCCCAGCATTTT. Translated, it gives CASSPDGNNQPQHF.

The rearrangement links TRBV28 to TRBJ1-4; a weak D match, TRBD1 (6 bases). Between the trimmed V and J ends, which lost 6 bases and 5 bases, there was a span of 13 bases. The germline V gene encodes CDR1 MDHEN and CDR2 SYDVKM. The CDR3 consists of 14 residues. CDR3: CASRTRGGNEKLFF. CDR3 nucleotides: TGTGCCAGCAGAACCAGGGGTGGAAATGAAAAACTGTTTTTT. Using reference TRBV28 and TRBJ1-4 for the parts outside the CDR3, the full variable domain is DVKVTQSSRYLVKRTGEKVFLECVQDMDHENMFWYRQDPGLGLRLIYFSYDVKMKEKGDIPEGYSVSREKKERFSLILESASTNQTSMYLCASRTRGGNEKLFFGSGTQLSVL.

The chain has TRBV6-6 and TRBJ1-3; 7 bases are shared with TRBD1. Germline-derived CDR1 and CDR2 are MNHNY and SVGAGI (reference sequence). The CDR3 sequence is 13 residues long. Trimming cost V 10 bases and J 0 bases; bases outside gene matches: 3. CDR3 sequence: CATRGSSGNTIYF. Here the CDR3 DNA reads TGTGCCACCAGGGGGAGCTCTGGAAACACCATATATTTT.

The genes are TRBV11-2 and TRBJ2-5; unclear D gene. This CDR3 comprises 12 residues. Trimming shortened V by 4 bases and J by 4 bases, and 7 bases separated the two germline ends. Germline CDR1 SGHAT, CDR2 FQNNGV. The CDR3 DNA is TGTGCCAGCAGCTCTACCGGAGAGACCCAGTACTTC. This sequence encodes CASSSTGETQYF.

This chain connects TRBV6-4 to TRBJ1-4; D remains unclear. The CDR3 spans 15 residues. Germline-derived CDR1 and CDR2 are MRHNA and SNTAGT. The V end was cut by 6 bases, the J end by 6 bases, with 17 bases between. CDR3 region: CASSPGLPGYEKLFF. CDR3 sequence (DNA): TGTGCCAGCAGCCCCGGGCTTCCGGGGTATGAAAAACTGTTTTTT.

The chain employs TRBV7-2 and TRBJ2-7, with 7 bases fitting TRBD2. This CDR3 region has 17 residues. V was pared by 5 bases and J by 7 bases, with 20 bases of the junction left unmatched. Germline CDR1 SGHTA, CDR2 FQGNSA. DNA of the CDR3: TGTGCCAGCAGCCAAGTCCCGCTAGCGGATTTCGCTGGAGAGCAGTACTTC. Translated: CASSQVPLADFAGEQYF.

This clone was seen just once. The CDR3 loop is CATSRASTDTQYF. The CDR3 bases are TGTGCCACCAGCAGAGCCTCTACAGATACGCAGTATTTT. This chain uses TRBV15 with TRBJ2-3, with D uncertain. The CDR3 is 13 residues long. V was shortened by 1 base and J by 3 bases, with 5 bases between the two germline ends. Germline CDR1 is LNHNV and CDR2 is YYDKDF (reference sequence). The full variable domain, with the rest looked up from reference TRBV15 and TRBJ2-3, is DAMVIQNPRYQVTQFGKPVTLSCSQTLNHNVMYWYQQKSSQAPKLLFHYYDKDFNNEADTPDNFQSRRPNTSFCFLDIRSPGLGDTAMYLCATSRASTDTQYFGPGTRLTVL.

The CDR3 is CASSPATGTEAFF. The CDR3 nucleotides read TGTGCCAGCTCACCGGCCACAGGGACTGAAGCTTTCTTT. The J gene is TRBJ1-1, the V gene TRBV18; a possible D gene is TRBD1 (6 bases). CDR3 size: 13 residues. The germline V and J ends were trimmed by 3 bases and 5 bases, with 10 bases remaining between them. Per germline, CDR1 KGHSH and CDR2 LQKENI.

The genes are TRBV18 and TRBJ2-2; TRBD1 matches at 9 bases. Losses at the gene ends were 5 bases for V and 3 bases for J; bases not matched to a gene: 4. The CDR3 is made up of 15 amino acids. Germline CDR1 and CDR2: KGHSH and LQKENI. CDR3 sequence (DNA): TGTGCCAGCTCAGCCAGACAGGGGGACACCGGGGAGCTGTTTTTT. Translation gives CASSARQGDTGELFF.

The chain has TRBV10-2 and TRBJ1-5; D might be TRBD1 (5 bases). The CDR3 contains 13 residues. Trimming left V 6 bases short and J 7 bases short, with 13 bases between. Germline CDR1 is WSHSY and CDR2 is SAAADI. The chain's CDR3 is CASSTIQEQPQHF. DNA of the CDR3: TGCGCCAGCAGCACGATACAGGAGCAGCCCCAGCATTTT.

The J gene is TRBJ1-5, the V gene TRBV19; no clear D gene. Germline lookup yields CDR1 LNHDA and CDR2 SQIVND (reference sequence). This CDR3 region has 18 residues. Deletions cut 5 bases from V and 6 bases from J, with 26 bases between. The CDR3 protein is CASSPRVDGSPASQPQHF. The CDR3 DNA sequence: TGTGCCAGTAGTCCCCGAGTGGACGGATCACCGGCAAGTCAGCCCCAGCATTTT. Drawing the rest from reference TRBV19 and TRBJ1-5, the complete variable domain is DGGITQSPKYLFRKEGQNVTLSCEQNLNHDAMYWYRQDPGQGLRLIYYSQIVNDFQKGDIAEGYSVSREKKESFPLTVTSAQKNPTAFYLCASSPRVDGSPASQPQHFGDGTRLSIL.

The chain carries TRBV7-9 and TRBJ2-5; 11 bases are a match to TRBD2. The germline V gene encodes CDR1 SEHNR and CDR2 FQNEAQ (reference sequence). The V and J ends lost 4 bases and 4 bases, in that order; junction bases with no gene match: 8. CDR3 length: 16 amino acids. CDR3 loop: CASSSTGTSGGETQYF. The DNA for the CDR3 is TGTGCCAGCAGCTCAACCGGGACTAGCGGTGGAGAGACCCAGTACTTC.

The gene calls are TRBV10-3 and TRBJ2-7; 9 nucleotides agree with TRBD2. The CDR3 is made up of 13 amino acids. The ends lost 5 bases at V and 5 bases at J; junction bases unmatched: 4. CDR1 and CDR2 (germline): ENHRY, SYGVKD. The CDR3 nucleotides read TGTGCCATCAGTCCGCTAGCGGGAAACGAGCAGTACTTC. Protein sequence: CAISPLAGNEQYF.

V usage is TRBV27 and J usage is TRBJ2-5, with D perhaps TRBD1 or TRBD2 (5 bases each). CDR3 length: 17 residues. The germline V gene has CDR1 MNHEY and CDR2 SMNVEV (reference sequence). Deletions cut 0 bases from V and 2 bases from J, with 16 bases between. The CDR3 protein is CASSLSMTRGLQETQYF. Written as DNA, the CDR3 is TGTGCCAGCAGTTTATCGATGACGAGGGGCCTTCAAGAGACCCAGTACTTC.

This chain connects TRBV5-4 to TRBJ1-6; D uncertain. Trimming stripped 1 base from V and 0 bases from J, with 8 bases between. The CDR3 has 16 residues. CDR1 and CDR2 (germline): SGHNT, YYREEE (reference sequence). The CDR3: CASSLQESSYNSPLHF. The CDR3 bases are TGTGCCAGCAGCTTGCAGGAGAGCTCCTATAATTCACCCCTCCACTTT.

DNA of the CDR3: TGTGCCAGCAGCCTTGGGAATCCGGGGCAGGCTGGAAACACCATATATTTT. This sequence encodes CASSLGNPGQAGNTIYF. V gene TRBV5-4 combines with J gene TRBJ1-3, with a weak D call TRBD1 (5 bases). The CDR3 runs to 17 residues. The germline CDR1 and CDR2 sequences are SGHNT and YYREEE (reference sequence). V dropped 4 bases and J dropped 2 bases, with 19 bases sitting between them.

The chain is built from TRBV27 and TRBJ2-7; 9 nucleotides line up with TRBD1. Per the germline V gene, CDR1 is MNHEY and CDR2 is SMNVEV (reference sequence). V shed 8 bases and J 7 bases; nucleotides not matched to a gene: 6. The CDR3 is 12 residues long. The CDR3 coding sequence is TGTGCCAGCGGACAGGGGACGAGGGAGCAGTACTTC. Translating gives CASGQGTREQYF.

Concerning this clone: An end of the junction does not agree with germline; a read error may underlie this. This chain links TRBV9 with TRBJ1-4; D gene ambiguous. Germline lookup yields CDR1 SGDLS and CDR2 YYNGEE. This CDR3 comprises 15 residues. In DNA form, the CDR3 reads TGTACCAGCAGCGTAGCTGGAGGCGCTAATGAAAAACTGTTTTTT. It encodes CTSSVAGGANEKLFF.

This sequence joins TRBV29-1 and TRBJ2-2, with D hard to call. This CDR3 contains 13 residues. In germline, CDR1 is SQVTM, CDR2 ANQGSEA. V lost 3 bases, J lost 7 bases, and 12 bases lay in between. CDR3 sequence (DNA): TGCAGCGTTGACGGGCGGCAGCACGGGGAGCTGTTTTTT. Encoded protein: CSVDGRQHGELFF.

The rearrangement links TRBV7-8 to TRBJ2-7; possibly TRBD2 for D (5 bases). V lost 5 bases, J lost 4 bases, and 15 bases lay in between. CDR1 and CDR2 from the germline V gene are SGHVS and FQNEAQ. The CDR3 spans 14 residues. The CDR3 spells CASSRGRERYEQYF. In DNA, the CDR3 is TGTGCCAGCAGCCGAGGAAGGGAGCGGTACGAGCAGTACTTC.

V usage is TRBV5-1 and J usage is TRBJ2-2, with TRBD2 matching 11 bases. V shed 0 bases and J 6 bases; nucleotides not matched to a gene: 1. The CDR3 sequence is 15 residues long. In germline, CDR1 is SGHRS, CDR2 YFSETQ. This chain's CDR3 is CASSLVAGGPGELFF. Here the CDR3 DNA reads TGCGCCAGCAGCTTGGTAGCGGGAGGGCCCGGGGAGCTGTTTTTT.

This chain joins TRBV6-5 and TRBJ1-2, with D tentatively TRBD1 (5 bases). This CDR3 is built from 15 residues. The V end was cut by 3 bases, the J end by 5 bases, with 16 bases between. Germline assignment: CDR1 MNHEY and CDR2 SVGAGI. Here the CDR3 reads CASSYSSVGEYGYTF. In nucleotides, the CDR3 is TGTGCCAGCAGTTATTCGAGTGTAGGGGAATATGGCTACACCTTC.

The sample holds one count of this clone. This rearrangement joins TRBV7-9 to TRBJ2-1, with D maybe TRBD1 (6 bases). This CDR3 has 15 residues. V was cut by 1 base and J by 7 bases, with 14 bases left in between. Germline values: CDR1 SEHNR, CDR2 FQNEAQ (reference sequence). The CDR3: CASSLVSGAYNEQFF. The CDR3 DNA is TGTGCCAGCAGCTTAGTATCAGGGGCTTATAATGAGCAGTTCTTC. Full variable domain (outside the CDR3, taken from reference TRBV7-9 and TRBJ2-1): DTGVSQNPRHKITKRGQNVTFRCDPISEHNRLYWYRQTLGQGPEFLTYFQNEAQLEKSRLLSDRFSAERPKGSFSTLEIQRTEQGDSAMYLCASSLVSGAYNEQFFGPGTRLTVL.

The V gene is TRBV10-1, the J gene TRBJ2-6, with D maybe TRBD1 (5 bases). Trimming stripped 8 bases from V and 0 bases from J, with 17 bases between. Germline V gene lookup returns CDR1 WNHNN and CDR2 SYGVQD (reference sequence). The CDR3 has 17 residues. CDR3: CASPAVGLSSGANVLTF. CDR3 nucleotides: TGCGCCAGCCCGGCCGTGGGGCTATCCTCTGGGGCCAACGTCCTGACTTTC.

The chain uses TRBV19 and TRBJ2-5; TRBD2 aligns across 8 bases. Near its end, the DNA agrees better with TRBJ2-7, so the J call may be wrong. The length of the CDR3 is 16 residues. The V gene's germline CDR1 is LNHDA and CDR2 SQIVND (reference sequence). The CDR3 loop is CASSIDLLAGTYEQYF. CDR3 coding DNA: TGTGCCAGTAGTATAGATCTTCTAGCGGGTACCTACGAGCAGTACTTC.